A selection of T cell receptor beta chains follows, all from one sample in a study of control samples from healthy donors and cancer patients. Only in-frame clones appear in the TCRdb table, and some are missing; sequencing was by immunoSEQ multiplex PCR. The repertoire holds about 130,000 clones, with roughly 94% as singletons. The specimen was PBMCs. The source of these receptors is a man aged 60 to 69 with colorectal cancer. Both conserved end residues are part of each CDR3. The D gene is left open where the match is weak. Clone size is given for some rows only: seen once, a few or many times, or a class if the clone is expanded.

size: -
V: TRBV11-2
D: -
J: TRBJ1-3
DNA: TGTGCCAGCAGCTTTTTTGGGGTACACACCATATATTTT
CDR3: CASSFFGVHTIYF

size: -
V: TRBV5-4
D: -
J: TRBJ2-2
DNA: TGTGCCAGCAGCTTTTATTCCCAGAAGAACACCGGGGAGCTGTTTTTT
CDR3: CASSFYSQKNTGELFF

size: -
V: TRBV2
D: -
J: TRBJ1-6
DNA: TGTGCCAGCAGTGAATTCCCCAATTCACCCCTCCACTTT
CDR3: CASSEFPNSPLHF

size: -
V: TRBV30
D: -
J: TRBJ1-2
DNA: TGTGCCTGGAGTTCAGGGGATAGCGGCTACACCTTC
CDR3: CAWSSGDSGYTF

size: -
V: TRBV5-1
D: -
J: TRBJ2-7
DNA: TGCGCCAGCAGCTTGGCCGGACAGAGGGCCTACGAGCAGTACTTC
CDR3: CASSLAGQRAYEQYF

size: -
V: TRBV11-2
D: TRBD1
J: TRBJ2-5
DNA: TGTGCCAGCAGCTACGGGACAGCAGAAGAGACCCAGTACTTC
CDR3: CASSYGTAEETQYF

size: once
V: TRBV7-8
D: -
J: TRBJ2-1
DNA: TGTGCCAGTACTAGTATCTCCTACAATGAGCAGTTCTTC
CDR3: CASTSISYNEQFF

size: -
V: TRBV3-1/TRBV3-2
D: -
J: TRBJ2-7
DNA: TGTGCCAGCAGCCTGAGCTCCTACGAGCAGTACTTC
CDR3: CASSLSSYEQYF

size: -
V: TRBV2
D: -
J: TRBJ1-5
DNA: TGTGCCAGCGGGCTAGCAGGGAGGGGGATTAGCAATCAGCCCCAGCATTTT
CDR3: CASGLAGRGISNQPQHF

size: -
V: TRBV18
D: -
J: TRBJ2-7
DNA: TGTGCCAGCTCACCCTCCGGGACGGGCACCTACGAGCAGTACTTC
CDR3: CASSPSGTGTYEQYF

size: -
V: TRBV5-1
D: TRBD1
J: TRBJ1-2
DNA: TGCGCCAGCAGCTGGACAGGGGGCTCTGGCTACACCTTC
CDR3: CASSWTGGSGYTF

size: -
V: TRBV11-2
D: -
J: TRBJ2-3
DNA: TGTGCCAGCAGCTTAAACGAACTAAGCACAGATACGCAGTATTTT
CDR3: CASSLNELSTDTQYF

size: -
V: TRBV5-1
D: TRBD1
J: TRBJ1-3
DNA: TGCGCCAGCAGCTCGACAGGGGTCTCTGGAAACACCATATATTTT
CDR3: CASSSTGVSGNTIYF

size: -
V: TRBV7-2
D: -
J: TRBJ1-6
DNA: TGTGCCAGCAGCTCAGGCAGGGAGAATTCACCCCTCCACTTT
CDR3: CASSSGRENSPLHF

size: once
V: TRBV5-1
D: -
J: TRBJ2-3
DNA: TGCGCCAGCAGCTTAAATGCAGGGAGTGGCACAGATACGCAGTATTTT
CDR3: CASSLNAGSGTDTQYF

size: -
V: TRBV5-1
D: -
J: TRBJ2-3
DNA: TGCGCCAGCAGCTTAGGTCAGTACACAGATACGCAGTATTTT
CDR3: CASSLGQYTDTQYF

size: -
V: TRBV30
D: -
J: TRBJ1-4
DNA: TGTGCCTGGAGTGTACAAGAGGGTACTAAACTGTTTTTT
CDR3: CAWSVQEGTKLFF

size: -
V: TRBV19
D: -
J: TRBJ2-7
DNA: TGTGCCAGTAGCCCAGGCCGGGAATCTTACGAGCAGTACTTC
CDR3: CASSPGRESYEQYF

size: -
V: TRBV5-1
D: -
J: TRBJ2-5
DNA: TGCGCCAGCACTCCGGGGTACCAAGAGACCCAGTACTTC
CDR3: CASTPGYQETQYF

size: -
V: TRBV18
D: -
J: TRBJ2-1
DNA: TGTGCCAGCTCACCAACGGGGACATCCACCGCCTACAATGAGCAGTTCTTC
CDR3: CASSPTGTSTAYNEQFF

size: -
V: TRBV3-1/TRBV3-2
D: -
J: TRBJ2-3
DNA: TGTGCCAGCAGCCGACTAGATTCAGATACGCAGTATTTT
CDR3: CASSRLDSDTQYF

size: -
V: TRBV27
D: -
J: TRBJ1-2
DNA: TGTGCCAGCAGTGGACCCGCCTATGGCTACACCTTC
CDR3: CASSGPAYGYTF